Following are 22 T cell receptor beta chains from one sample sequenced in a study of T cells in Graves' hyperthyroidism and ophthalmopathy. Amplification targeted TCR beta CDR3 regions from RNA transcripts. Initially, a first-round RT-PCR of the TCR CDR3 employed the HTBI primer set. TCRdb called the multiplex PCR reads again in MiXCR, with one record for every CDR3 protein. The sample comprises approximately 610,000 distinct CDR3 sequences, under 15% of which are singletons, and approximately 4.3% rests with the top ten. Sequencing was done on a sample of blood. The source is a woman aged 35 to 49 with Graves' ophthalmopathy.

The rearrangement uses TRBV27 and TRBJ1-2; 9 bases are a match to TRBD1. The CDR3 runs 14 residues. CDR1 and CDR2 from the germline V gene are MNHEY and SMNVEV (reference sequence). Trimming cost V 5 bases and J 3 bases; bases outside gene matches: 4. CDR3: CASSRGTGHYGYTF. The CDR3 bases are TGTGCCAGCAGTAGGGGGACAGGGCACTATGGCTACACCTTC.

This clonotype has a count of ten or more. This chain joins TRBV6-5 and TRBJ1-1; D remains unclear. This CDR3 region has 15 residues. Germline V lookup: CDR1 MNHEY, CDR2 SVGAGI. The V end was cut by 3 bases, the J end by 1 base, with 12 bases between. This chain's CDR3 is CASSYDWETNTEAFF. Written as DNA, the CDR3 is TGTGCCAGCAGTTATGATTGGGAGACGAACACTGAAGCTTTCTTT.

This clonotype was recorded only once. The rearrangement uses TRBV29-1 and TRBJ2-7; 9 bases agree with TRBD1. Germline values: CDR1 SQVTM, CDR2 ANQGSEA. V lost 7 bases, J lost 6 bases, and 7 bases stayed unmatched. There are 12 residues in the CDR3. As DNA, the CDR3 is TGCAGCGCCGGGACAGGGAGGTCCGAGCAGTACTTC. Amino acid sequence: CSAGTGRSEQYF.

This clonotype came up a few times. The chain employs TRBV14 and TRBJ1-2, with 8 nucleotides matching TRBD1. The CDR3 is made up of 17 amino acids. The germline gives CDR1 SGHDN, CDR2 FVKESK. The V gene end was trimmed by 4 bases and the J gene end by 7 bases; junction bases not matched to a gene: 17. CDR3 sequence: CASSPRFVGQGSGGYTF. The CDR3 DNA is TGTGCCAGCAGCCCTCGATTCGTAGGACAGGGCTCTGGTGGCTACACCTTC. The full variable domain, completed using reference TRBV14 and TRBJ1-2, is EAGVTQFPSHSVIEKGQTVTLRCDPISGHDNLYWYRRVMGKEIKFLLHFVKESKQDESGMPNNRFLAERTGGTYSTLKVQPAELEDSGVYFCASSPRFVGQGSGGYTFGSGTRLTVV.

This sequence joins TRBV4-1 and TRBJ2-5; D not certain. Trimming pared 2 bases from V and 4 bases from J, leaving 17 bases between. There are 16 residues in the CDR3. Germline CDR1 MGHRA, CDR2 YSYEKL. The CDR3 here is CASSQNDFLTGETQYF. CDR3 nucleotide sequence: TGCGCCAGCAGCCAAAATGATTTCCTAACGGGAGAGACCCAGTACTTC.

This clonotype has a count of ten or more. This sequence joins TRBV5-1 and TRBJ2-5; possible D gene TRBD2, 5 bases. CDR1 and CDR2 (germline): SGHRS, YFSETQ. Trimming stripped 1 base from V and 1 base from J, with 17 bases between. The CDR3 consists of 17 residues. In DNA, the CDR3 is TGCGCCAGCAGCTTGTTCGGGGTACCCGCTGGCCAAGAGACCCAGTACTTC. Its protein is CASSLFGVPAGQETQYF. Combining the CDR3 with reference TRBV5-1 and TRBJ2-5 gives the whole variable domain KAGVTQTPRYLIKTRGQQVTLSCSPISGHRSVSWYQQTPGQGLQFLFEYFSETQRNKGNFPGRFSGRQFSNSRSEMNVSTLELGDSALYLCASSLFGVPAGQETQYFGPGTRLLVL.

This CDR3 is CASSVRQGGYGYTF. CDR3 sequence (DNA): TGTGCCAGCAGTGTCCGACAGGGGGGCTATGGCTACACCTTC. This chain uses TRBV12-3 or TRBV12-4 with TRBJ1-2, with 9 positions matching TRBD1. The ends lost 5 bases at V and 4 bases at J; junction bases unmatched: 5. This CDR3 is built from 14 residues.

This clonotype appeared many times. The CDR3: CASSWDSVGYGYTF. CDR3 sequence (DNA): TGTGCCAGCAGTTGGGACTCAGTGGGCTATGGCTACACCTTC. This chain joins TRBV28 and TRBJ1-2, with a weak D call TRBD1 (5 bases). The germline V and J ends were trimmed by 4 bases and 4 bases, with 13 bases remaining between them. In germline, CDR1 is MDHEN, CDR2 SYDVKM. The CDR3 spans 14 residues.

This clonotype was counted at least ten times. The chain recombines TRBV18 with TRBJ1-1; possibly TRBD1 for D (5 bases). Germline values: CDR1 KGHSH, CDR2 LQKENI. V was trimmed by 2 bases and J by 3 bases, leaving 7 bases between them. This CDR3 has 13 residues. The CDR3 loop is CASSPARDTEAFF. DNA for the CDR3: TGTGCCAGCTCACCAGCCAGGGACACTGAAGCTTTCTTT.

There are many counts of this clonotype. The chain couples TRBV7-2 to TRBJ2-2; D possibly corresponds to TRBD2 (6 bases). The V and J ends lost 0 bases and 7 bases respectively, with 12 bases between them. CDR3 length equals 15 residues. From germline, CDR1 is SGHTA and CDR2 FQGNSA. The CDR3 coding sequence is TGTGCCAGCAGCTTAGCTGTCGGGAGCGACGGGGAGCTGTTTTTT. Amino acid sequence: CASSLAVGSDGELFF. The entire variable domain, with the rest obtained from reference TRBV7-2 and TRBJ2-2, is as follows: GAGVSQSPSNKVTEKGKDVELRCDPISGHTALYWYRQSLGQGLEFLIYFQGNSAPDKSGLPSDRFSAERTGGSVSTLTIQRTQQEDSAVYLCASSLAVGSDGELFFGEGSRLTVL.

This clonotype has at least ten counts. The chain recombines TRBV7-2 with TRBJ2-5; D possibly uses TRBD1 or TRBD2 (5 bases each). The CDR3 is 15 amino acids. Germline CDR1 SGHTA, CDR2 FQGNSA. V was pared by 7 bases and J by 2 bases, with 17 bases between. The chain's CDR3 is CASKGSGGIQETQYF. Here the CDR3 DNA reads TGTGCCAGCAAGGGGTCCGGAGGAATACAAGAGACCCAGTACTTC.

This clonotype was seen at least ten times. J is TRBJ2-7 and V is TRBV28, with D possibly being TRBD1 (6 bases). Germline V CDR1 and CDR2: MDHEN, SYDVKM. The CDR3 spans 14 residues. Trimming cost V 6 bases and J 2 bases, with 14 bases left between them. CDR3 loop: CASSKGQPPYEQYF. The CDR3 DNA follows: TGTGCCAGCAGCAAAGGACAGCCACCCTACGAGCAGTACTTC. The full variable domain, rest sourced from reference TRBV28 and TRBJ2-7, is DVKVTQSSRYLVKRTGEKVFLECVQDMDHENMFWYRQDPGLGLRLIYFSYDVKMKEKGDIPEGYSVSREKKERFSLILESASTNQTSMYLCASSKGQPPYEQYFGPGTRLTVT.

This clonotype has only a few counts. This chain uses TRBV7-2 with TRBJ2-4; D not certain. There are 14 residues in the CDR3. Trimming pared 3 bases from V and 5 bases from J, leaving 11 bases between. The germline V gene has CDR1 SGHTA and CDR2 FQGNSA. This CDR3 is CASSLVASQNIQYF. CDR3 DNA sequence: TGTGCCAGCAGCTTGGTGGCGTCACAAAACATTCAGTACTTC.

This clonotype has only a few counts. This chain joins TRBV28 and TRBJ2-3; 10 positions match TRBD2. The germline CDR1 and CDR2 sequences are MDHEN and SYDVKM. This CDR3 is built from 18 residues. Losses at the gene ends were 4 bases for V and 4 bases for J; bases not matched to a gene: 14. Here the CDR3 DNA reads TGTGCCAGCAGTTCCTTCGACGCTAGCGGGAGATACTCAGATACGCAGTATTTT. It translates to CASSSFDASGRYSDTQYF.

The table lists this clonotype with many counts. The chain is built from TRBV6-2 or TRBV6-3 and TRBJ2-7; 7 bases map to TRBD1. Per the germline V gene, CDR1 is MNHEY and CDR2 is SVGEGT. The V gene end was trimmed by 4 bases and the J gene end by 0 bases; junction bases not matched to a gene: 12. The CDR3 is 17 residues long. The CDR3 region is CASSFPRQGASSYEQYF. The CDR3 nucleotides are TGTGCCAGCAGTTTCCCTCGACAGGGCGCTAGCTCCTACGAGCAGTACTTC.

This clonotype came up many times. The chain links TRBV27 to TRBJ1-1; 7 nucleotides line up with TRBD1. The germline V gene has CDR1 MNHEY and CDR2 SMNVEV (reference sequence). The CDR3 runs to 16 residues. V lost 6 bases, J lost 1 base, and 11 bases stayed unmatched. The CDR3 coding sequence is TGTGCCAGCAGCAGGGACAGTCGATGGGCGAACACTGAAGCTTTCTTT. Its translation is CASSRDSRWANTEAFF.

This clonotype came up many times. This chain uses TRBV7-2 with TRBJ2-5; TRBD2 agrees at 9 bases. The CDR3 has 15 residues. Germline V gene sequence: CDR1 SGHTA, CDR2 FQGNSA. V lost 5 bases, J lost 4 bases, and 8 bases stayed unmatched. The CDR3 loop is CASSPLSGRGETQYF. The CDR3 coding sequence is TGTGCCAGCAGCCCCCTTAGCGGGAGAGGAGAGACCCAGTACTTC.

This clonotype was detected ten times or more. CDR3 protein: CASALQGGGREQYF. CDR3 DNA: TGTGCCAGCGCCCTTCAGGGGGGGGGCCGCGAGCAGTACTTC. V usage is TRBV12-3 or TRBV12-4 and J usage is TRBJ2-7; D possibly uses TRBD1 or TRBD2 (7 bases each). There are 14 residues in the CDR3. Trimming removed 8 bases from V and 6 bases from J, with 20 bases in between.

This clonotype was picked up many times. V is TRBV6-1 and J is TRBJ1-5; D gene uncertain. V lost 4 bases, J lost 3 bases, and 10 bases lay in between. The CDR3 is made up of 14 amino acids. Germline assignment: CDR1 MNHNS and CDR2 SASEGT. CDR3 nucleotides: TGTGCCAGCAGTGTGAGACCATTCAATCAGCCCCAGCATTTT. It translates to CASSVRPFNQPQHF.

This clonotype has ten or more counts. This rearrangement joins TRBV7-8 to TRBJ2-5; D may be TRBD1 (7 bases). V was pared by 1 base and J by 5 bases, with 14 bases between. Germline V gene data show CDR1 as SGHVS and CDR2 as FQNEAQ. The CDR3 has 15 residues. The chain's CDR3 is CASSLVGAGGETQYF. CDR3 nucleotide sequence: TGTGCCAGCAGCTTAGTCGGGGCAGGGGGGGAGACCCAGTACTTC.

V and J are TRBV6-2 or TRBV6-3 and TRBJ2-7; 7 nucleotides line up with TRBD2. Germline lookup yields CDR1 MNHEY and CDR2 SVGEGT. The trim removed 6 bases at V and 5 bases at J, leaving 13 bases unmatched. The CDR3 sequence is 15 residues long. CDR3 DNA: TGTGCCAGCAGAGTGACGGGGCTAGCGGTCCACGAGCAGTACTTC. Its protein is CASRVTGLAVHEQYF.

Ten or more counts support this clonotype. The CDR3 bases are TGTGCCATCAGTGAAGTCGGACAGGGGATGGGAGAGACCCAGTACTTC. This encodes CAISEVGQGMGETQYF. The rearrangement links TRBV10-3 to TRBJ2-5; 9 positions agree with TRBD1. J lost 4 bases, V lost 3 bases, and 9 bases had no gene match. CDR1 is ENHRY and CDR2 is SYGVKD in the germline V gene. The CDR3 has 16 amino acids.